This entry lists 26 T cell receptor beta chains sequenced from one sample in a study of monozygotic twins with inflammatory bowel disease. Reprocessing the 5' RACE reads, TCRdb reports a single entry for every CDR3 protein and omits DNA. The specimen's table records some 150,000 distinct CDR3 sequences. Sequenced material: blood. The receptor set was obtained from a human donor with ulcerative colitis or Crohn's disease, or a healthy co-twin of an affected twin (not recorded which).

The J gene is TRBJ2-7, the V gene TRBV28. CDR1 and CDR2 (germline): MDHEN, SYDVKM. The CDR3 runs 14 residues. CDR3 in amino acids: CASRRIRGLYEQYF.

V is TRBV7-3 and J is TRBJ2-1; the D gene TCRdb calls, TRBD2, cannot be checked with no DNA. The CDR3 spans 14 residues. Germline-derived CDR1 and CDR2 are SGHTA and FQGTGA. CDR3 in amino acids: CASSLGVGSNEQFF.

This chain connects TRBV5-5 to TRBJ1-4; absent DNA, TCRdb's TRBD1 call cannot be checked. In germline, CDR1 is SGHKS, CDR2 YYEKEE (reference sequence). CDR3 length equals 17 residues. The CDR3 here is CASSWETGPVTNEKLFF.

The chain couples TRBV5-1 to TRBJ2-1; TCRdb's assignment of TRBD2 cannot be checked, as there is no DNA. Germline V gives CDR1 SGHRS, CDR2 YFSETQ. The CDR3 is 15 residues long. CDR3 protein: CASSWTSGVFNEQFF.

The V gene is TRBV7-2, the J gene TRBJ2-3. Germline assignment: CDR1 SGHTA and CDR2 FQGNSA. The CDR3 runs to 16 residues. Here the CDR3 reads CASRLTFGEDTDTQYF.

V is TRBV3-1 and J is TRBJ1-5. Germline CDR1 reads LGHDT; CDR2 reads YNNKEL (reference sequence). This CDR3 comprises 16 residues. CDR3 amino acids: CASSQDLLFGNQPQHF.

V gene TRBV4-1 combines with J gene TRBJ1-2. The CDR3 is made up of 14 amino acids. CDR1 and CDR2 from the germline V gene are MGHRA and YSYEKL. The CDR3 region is CASSQGPANYGYTF.

CDR3 sequence: CASSQFGSGVYEQYF. V usage is TRBV5-6 and J usage is TRBJ2-7; absent DNA, TCRdb's TRBD2 call cannot be checked. The CDR3 extends over 15 amino acids. CDR1 SGHDT and CDR2 YYEEEE come from the germline V gene.

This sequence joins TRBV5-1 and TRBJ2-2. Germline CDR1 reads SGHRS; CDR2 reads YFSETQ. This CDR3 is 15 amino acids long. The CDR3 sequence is CASSSADHSTGELFF.

CDR3 in amino acids: CASSVLPGYEQYF. V and J are TRBV2 and TRBJ2-7; as DNA is missing, the TRBD1 call by TCRdb cannot be tested. This CDR3 region has 13 residues. Germline V gene sequence: CDR1 SNHLY, CDR2 FYNNEI.

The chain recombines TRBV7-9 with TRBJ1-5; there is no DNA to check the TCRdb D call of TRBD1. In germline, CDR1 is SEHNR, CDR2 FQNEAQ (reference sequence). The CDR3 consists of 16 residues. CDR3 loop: CASSLDRDPSNQPQHF.

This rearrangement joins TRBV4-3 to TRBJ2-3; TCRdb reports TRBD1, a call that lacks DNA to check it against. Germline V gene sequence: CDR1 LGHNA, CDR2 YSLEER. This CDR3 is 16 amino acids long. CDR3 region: CASTEPGGGGTDTQYF.

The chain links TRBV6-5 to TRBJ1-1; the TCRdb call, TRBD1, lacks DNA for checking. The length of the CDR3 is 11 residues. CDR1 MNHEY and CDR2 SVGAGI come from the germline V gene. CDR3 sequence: CASNRQGASFF.

The CDR3 sequence is CASSSRRGEGEAFF. The chain couples TRBV11-2 to TRBJ1-1. This CDR3 contains 14 residues. CDR1 is SGHAT, CDR2 FQNNGV, per germline.

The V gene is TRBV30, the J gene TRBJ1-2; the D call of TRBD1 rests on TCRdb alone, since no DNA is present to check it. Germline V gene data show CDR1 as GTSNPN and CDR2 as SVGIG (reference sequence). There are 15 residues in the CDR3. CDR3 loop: CASSREGALTYGYTF.

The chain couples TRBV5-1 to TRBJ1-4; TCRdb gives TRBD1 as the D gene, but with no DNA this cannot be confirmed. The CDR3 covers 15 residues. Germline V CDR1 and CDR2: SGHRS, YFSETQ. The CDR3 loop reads CASRGQGGAGEKLFF.

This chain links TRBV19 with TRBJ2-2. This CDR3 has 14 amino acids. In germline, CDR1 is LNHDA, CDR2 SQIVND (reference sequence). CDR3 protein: CASTRQPPTGELFF.

This CDR3 reads CASSFGLADQNEQFF. This chain links TRBV27 with TRBJ2-1; absent DNA, TCRdb's TRBD2 call cannot be checked. This CDR3 region has 15 residues. Germline assignment: CDR1 MNHEY and CDR2 SMNVEV (reference sequence).

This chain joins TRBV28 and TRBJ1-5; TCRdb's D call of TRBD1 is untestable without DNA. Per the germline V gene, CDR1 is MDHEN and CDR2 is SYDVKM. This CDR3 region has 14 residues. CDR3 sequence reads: CASLRQGRNQPQHF.

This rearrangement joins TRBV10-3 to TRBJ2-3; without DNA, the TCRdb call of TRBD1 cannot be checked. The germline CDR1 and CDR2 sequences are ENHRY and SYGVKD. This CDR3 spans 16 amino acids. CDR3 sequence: CAITPGQGFGTDTQYF.

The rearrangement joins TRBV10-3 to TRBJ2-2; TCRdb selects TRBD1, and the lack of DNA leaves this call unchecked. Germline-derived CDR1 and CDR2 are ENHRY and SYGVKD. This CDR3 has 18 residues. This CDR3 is CAISEVDTGGANTGEPFF.

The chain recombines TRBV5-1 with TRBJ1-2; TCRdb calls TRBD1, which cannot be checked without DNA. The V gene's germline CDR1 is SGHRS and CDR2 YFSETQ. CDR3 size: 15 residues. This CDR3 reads CASSSGQGWGYGYTF.

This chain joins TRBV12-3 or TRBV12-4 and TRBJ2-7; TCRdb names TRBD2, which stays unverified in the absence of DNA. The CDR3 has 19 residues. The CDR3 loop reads CASSSLTSGLNRVFYEQYF.

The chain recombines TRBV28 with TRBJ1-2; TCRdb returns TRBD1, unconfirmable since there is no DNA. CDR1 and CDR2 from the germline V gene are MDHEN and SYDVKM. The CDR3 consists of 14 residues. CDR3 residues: CASSPGGIYYGYTF.

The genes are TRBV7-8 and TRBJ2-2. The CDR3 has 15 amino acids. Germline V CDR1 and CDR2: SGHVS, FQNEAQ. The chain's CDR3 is CASTFFDANTGELFF.

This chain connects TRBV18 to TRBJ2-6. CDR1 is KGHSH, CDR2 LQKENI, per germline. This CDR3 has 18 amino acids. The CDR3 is CASSPRQLAATGANVLTF.